Following are 26 T cell receptor beta chains from one sample sequenced in a study of T cells in Graves' hyperthyroidism and ophthalmopathy (dated by TCRdb to about 2019). Library construction relied on multiplex PCR. Sequenced using an Illumina HiSeq 2000. The TCR beta CDR3 regions were amplified from RNA transcripts. For the first round of RT-PCR on the TCR CDR3, the HTBI primer set was used together with the Qiagen OneStep RT-PCR kit. The public reads were run again by TCRdb, first through fastp at Q25 and then through MiXCR, and only productive beta chains were kept. Under each unique CDR3 protein, matching rows form one entry showing the most common genes and DNA. This sample lists around 690,000 distinct CDR3 sequences; around a sixth were detected once. The ten largest make up around a sixth of the sample. The sample consisted of blood. All receptors come from a man between 45 and 60 years old with Graves' hyperthyroidism.

There are many counts of this clonotype. The chain recombines TRBV2 with TRBJ1-5; 7 bases are a match to TRBD1. J gave up 0 bases and V 6 bases, and 8 bases lay outside the gene matches. CDR1 is SNHLY and CDR2 is FYNNEI in the germline V gene. The CDR3 is made up of 16 amino acids. This chain's CDR3 is CASRAHRGSSNQPQHF. Here the CDR3 DNA reads TGTGCCAGCAGGGCTCACAGGGGCTCTAGCAATCAGCCCCAGCATTTT. Drawing the rest from reference TRBV2 and TRBJ1-5, the complete variable domain is EPEVTQTPSHQVTQMGQEVILRCVPISNHLYFYWYRQILGQKVEFLVSFYNNEISEKSEIFDDQFSVERPDGSNFTLKIRSTKLEDSAMYFCASRAHRGSSNQPQHFGDGTRLSIL.

This clonotype has only a few counts. The rearrangement links TRBV20-1 to TRBJ2-7; D might be TRBD1 (5 bases). Trimming pared 6 bases from V and 0 bases from J, leaving 18 bases between. There are 15 residues in the CDR3. Germline CDR1 is DFQATT and CDR2 is SNEGSKA (reference sequence). In DNA, the CDR3 is TGCAGTGCCTACCTCGCCAGACAGAGCTCCTACGAGCAGTACTTC. Its protein product is CSAYLARQSSYEQYF.

V and J are TRBV20-1 and TRBJ1-1; no clear D. The germline gives CDR1 DFQATT, CDR2 SNEGSKA (reference sequence). V gave up 0 bases and J gave up 6 bases, with 8 bases separating them. The CDR3 is made up of 12 amino acids. CDR3 bases: TGCAGTGCTAGAGATGTAACAGCTGAAGCTTTCTTT. This sequence encodes CSARDVTAEAFF.

As to this clonotype: Being one base from a much bigger clone, this may be a read error. This sequence joins TRBV10-3 and TRBJ2-3; 9 nucleotides match TRBD1. CDR3 size: 18 residues. The germline V gene encodes CDR1 ENHRY and CDR2 SYGVKD. CDR3 nucleotides: TGTGTCATCAGTGAGTTGTATTTGGACAGGGGTTTCGCGGATACGCAGTATTTT. This sequence encodes CVISELYLDRGFADTQYF.

This chain joins TRBV5-6 and TRBJ2-2; TRBD1 aligns across 7 bases. J was trimmed by 4 bases and V by 0 bases; bases with no gene match: 6. Germline V gene lookup returns CDR1 SGHDT and CDR2 YYEEEE. The CDR3 extends over 16 amino acids. In DNA form, the CDR3 reads TGTGCCAGCAGCTTGGACGGACAGGCGTTCACCGGGGAGCTGTTTTTT. Translation: CASSLDGQAFTGELFF. The variable domain in full, completed from reference TRBV5-6 and TRBJ2-2, reads DAGVTQSPTHLIKTRGQQVTLRCSPKSGHDTVSWYQQALGQGPQFIFQYYEEEERQRGNFPDRFSGHQFPNYSSELNVNALLLGDSALYLCASSLDGQAFTGELFFGEGSRLTVL.

This sequence joins TRBV20-1 and TRBJ1-2; no definite D call. V lost 0 bases, J lost 2 bases, and 1 base lay in between. CDR1 DFQATT and CDR2 SNEGSKA come from the germline V gene (reference sequence). The CDR3 totals 11 residues. The CDR3 sequence: CSARDNYGYTF. As DNA, the CDR3 is TGCAGTGCTAGAGACAACTATGGCTACACCTTC.

This clonotype has just a few counts. The J gene is TRBJ2-2, the V gene TRBV12-3 or TRBV12-4; D possibly corresponds to TRBD2 (6 bases). The CDR3 is 15 amino acids. V lost 3 bases to trimming and J lost 5 bases, with 13 bases between them. In DNA, the CDR3 is TGTGCCAGCAGTTTCATGTCGGCGGGGACCGGGGAGCTGTTTTTT. Translating gives CASSFMSAGTGELFF.

Many counts were recorded for this clonotype. CDR3 residues: CASSPRDSGRGETQYF. The CDR3, as DNA: TGTGCCAGCTCACCACGGGATAGCGGGAGGGGAGAGACCCAGTACTTC. The chain employs TRBV18 and TRBJ2-5; TRBD2 matches at 11 bases. Germline V gene lookup returns CDR1 KGHSH and CDR2 LQKENI. V lost 1 base, J lost 4 bases, and 5 bases stayed unmatched. The CDR3 is 16 amino acids.

This clonotype appeared many times. The chain links TRBV30 to TRBJ2-1; 7 bases fit TRBD2. CDR1 and CDR2 from the germline V gene are GTSNPN and SVGIG (reference sequence). The CDR3 covers 14 residues. V gave up 5 bases and J gave up 4 bases; unmatched junction bases: 8. The chain's CDR3 is CAWAAGTNYNEQFF. CDR3 nucleotide sequence: TGTGCCTGGGCAGCGGGAACGAATTACAATGAGCAGTTCTTC.

In this sample, this clonotype turned up many times. V gene TRBV7-9 combines with J gene TRBJ2-5; a possible D gene is TRBD2 (6 bases). V lost 2 bases and J lost 5, with 9 bases in between. Germline lookup yields CDR1 SEHNR and CDR2 FQNEAQ (reference sequence). The CDR3 extends over 13 amino acids. CDR3 protein: CASSLMEGETQYF. The CDR3, as DNA: TGTGCCAGCAGCTTAATGGAGGGTGAGACCCAGTACTTC.

In its sample, this clonotype was seen many times. The J gene is TRBJ1-1, the V gene TRBV11-2; 11 bases fit TRBD1. The germline CDR1 and CDR2 sequences are SGHAT and FQNNGV. V was pared by 5 bases and J by 0 bases, with 5 bases of the junction left unmatched. The CDR3 is made up of 16 amino acids. The CDR3 sequence: CASSQGQGVMNTEAFF. The DNA for the CDR3 is TGTGCCAGCAGCCAGGGACAGGGGGTGATGAACACTGAAGCTTTCTTT.

Of note for this clonotype: This may be a read error, as it is one base from a much larger clone. This sequence joins TRBV12-3 or TRBV12-4 and TRBJ1-3, with TRBD1 as a possible D gene (5 bases). This CDR3 spans 14 amino acids. CDR3 nucleotides: TGTGCCGGCAGTTTTGGGCAGGGTGGAAACACCATATATTTT. Its translation is CAGSFGQGGNTIYF.

This clonotype occurred many times. This rearrangement joins TRBV7-2 to TRBJ2-7; tentatively, D is TRBD1 (6 bases). The CDR3 has 14 amino acids. Germline V CDR1 and CDR2: SGHTA, FQGNSA. Trimming pared 6 bases from V and 0 bases from J, leaving 12 bases between. The CDR3 region has the DNA TGTGCCAGCAGTATGGACAGATCCTCCTACGAGCAGTACTTC. It is translated as CASSMDRSSYEQYF.

There are many counts of this clonotype. The chain carries TRBV24-1 and TRBJ2-1, with 11 bases matching TRBD2. The V gene's germline CDR1 is KGHDR and CDR2 SFDVKD. CDR3 size: 17 residues. V lost 6 bases, J lost 3 bases, and 9 bases stayed unmatched. The chain's CDR3 is CATSMETSGEFYNEQFF. In DNA, the CDR3 is TGTGCCACCAGTATGGAGACTAGCGGGGAATTCTACAATGAGCAGTTCTTC.

This clonotype has only a few counts. V usage is TRBV7-9 and J usage is TRBJ2-1, with TRBD2 matching over 8 bases. V lost 0 bases to trimming and J lost 4 bases; unmatched junction nucleotides: 5. This CDR3 region has 16 residues. Per the germline V gene, CDR1 is SEHNR and CDR2 is FQNEAQ (reference sequence). CDR3 sequence (DNA): TGTGCCAGCAGCTTAGCACAGCGCGGGAGGTACAATGAGCAGTTCTTC. Translation gives CASSLAQRGRYNEQFF.

As concerns this clonotype: Mismatch with germline at one junction end may stem from a read error. J is TRBJ2-3 and V is TRBV29-1, with 10 bases fitting TRBD2. The CDR3 sequence is 13 residues long. Germline CDR1 reads SQVTM; CDR2 reads ANQGSEA. The CDR3 coding sequence is TGCAGCTCTAGCGGGAGAAGCACAGGTACGCAGTATTTT. This gives the protein CSSSGRSTGTQYF.

This clonotype was recorded many times. V usage is TRBV11-2 and J usage is TRBJ1-6; the D is unclear. Germline values: CDR1 SGHAT, CDR2 FQNNGV. The V end lost 3 bases, the J end lost 0 bases, and 12 bases lay between the germline ends. The CDR3 length is 17 residues. In DNA, the CDR3 is TGTGCCAGCAGCTTTCAGGTCCCCTTCTCCTATAATTCACCCCTCCACTTT. It is translated as CASSFQVPFSYNSPLHF.

Only a few counts were recorded for this clonotype. Given a much more abundant clone one base away, this may be a read error. The rearrangement links TRBV11-1 to TRBJ2-4, with TRBD1 matching over 10 bases. This CDR3 contains 14 residues. The germline gives CDR1 SGHAT, CDR2 FQDESV (reference sequence). This CDR3 reads CASSSRDRGNTQYF. The CDR3 DNA follows: TGTGCCAGCAGCTCAAGGGACAGGGGAAACACTCAGTACTTC.

The chain carries TRBV29-1 and TRBJ1-5, with D tentatively TRBD1 (5 bases). The CDR3 loop spans 13 amino acids. The germline V gene has CDR1 SQVTM and CDR2 ANQGSEA. Trimming cost V 6 bases and J 4 bases, with 13 bases left between them. CDR3: CSVVWDLNQPQHF. Written as DNA, the CDR3 is TGCAGCGTAGTATGGGACCTAAATCAGCCCCAGCATTTT.

This clonotype has a handful of counts. The J gene is TRBJ2-1, the V gene TRBV6-1; 7 bases align to TRBD2. Losses at the gene ends were 6 bases for V and 1 base for J; bases not matched to a gene: 18. Per the germline V gene, CDR1 is MNHNS and CDR2 is SASEGT. The CDR3 is 19 residues long. The CDR3 coding sequence is TGTGCCAGCAGACCCCCACTAGCGCGAGGAGGTTGGTCCTACAATGAGCAGTTCTTC. Amino acids: CASRPPLARGGWSYNEQFF.

This clonotype was seen more than once but under ten times. J is TRBJ2-7 and V is TRBV6-2 or TRBV6-3; D gene ambiguous. This CDR3 region has 14 residues. V was pared by 6 bases and J by 0 bases, with 12 bases between. The V gene's germline CDR1 is MNHEY and CDR2 SVGEGT. Here the CDR3 reads CASSFGPGSYEQYF. CDR3 DNA sequence: TGTGCCAGCAGCTTCGGACCGGGCTCCTACGAGCAGTACTTC.

This clonotype was detected ten times or more. The chain recombines TRBV12-3 or TRBV12-4 with TRBJ2-3; 15 bases align to TRBD2. The CDR3 is 19 amino acids. With 2 bases clipped from V and 2 bases from J, the junction kept 8 bases outside the gene matches. This CDR3 reads CASSLHGTSGRKNTDTQYF. The CDR3 nucleotides are TGTGCCAGCAGTTTACATGGGACTAGCGGGAGGAAGAACACAGATACGCAGTATTTT.

The genes are TRBV5-1 and TRBJ2-1; 11 bases are shared with TRBD1. The V and J ends lost 2 bases and 7 bases, in that order; junction bases with no gene match: 5. The CDR3 totals 15 residues. Germline-derived CDR1 and CDR2 are SGHRS and YFSETQ. The CDR3, as DNA: TGCGCCAGCAGCTTTGGACAGGGGGCGGCAAATGAGCAGTTCTTC. This sequence encodes CASSFGQGAANEQFF.

The chain carries TRBV10-3 and TRBJ1-1, with 7 bases fitting TRBD1. There are 12 residues in the CDR3. Germline V CDR1 and CDR2: ENHRY, SYGVKD. The V and J ends lost 6 bases and 6 bases, in that order; junction bases with no gene match: 4. The CDR3 DNA follows: TGTGCCATCAGGGACGACAGGGCTGAAGCTTTCTTT. Amino acids: CAIRDDRAEAFF.

The chain carries TRBV12-3 or TRBV12-4 and TRBJ2-7; 11 bases fit TRBD2. There are 15 residues in the CDR3. The ends lost 3 bases at V and 4 bases at J; junction bases unmatched: 5. CDR3 DNA sequence: TGTGCCAGCAGTTTTGTAGCGGGAGGGCCGTACGAGCAGTACTTC. Protein sequence: CASSFVAGGPYEQYF.

This clonotype was seen at least ten times. The gene calls are TRBV27 and TRBJ2-1; 9 bases agree with TRBD2. The trim removed 4 bases at V and 5 bases at J, leaving 9 bases unmatched. Germline assignment: CDR1 MNHEY and CDR2 SMNVEV (reference sequence). This CDR3 is built from 16 residues. The CDR3, as DNA: TGTGCCAGCAGTTCACTGACTAGCGGAACACACAATGAGCAGTTCTTC. This encodes CASSSLTSGTHNEQFF.